This T cell receptor beta chain was profiled in a study of blood T cell repertoires in COVID-19. Overall study context: Material from acute and convalescent COVID-19 was sourced from the United States, Italy and Spain. Nucleic acid was either cDNA or gDNA, and it came from T cells, B-cell-depleted T cells, or PBMCs.

V gave up 5 bases and J gave up 4 bases; unmatched junction bases: 11. CDR1 is GTSNPN, CDR2 SVGIG, per germline (reference sequence). The length of the CDR3 is 15 residues. In the study's own analysis: It was from reference gene primer amplification that nucleated cell counts were estimated. Assay: immunoSEQ multiplex PCR; the TCRdb copy retains only in-frame clones and omits some. The DNA was the basis for D and trimming; V, J and clone size are from that table. Of approximately 150,000 clones detected, more than 60% appear once; the ten largest clones hold less than 2.5%. Input material: peripheral blood. The V and J genes are TRBV30 and TRBJ2-5; 9 nucleotides match TRBD2. The source of this sequence is a woman aged 55-75 years with acute or convalescent COVID-19. CDR3 nucleotide sequence: TGTGCCTGGGCTCGTGGGGCGGGAGGGGGAGAGACCCAGTACTTC. Protein: CAWARGAGGGETQYF.